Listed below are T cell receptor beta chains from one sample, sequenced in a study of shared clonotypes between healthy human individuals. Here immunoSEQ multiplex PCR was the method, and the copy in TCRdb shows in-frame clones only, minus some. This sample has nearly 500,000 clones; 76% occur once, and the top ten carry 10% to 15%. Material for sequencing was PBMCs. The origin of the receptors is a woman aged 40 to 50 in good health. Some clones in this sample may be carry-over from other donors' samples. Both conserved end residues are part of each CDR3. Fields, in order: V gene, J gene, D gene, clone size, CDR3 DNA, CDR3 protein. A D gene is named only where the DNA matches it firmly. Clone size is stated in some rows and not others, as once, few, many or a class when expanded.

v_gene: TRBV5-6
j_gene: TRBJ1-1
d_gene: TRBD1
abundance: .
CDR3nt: TGTGCCAGCAGCTTGGGTCACAGGGGGAGCACTGAAGCTTTCTTT
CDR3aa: CASSLGHRGSTEAFF

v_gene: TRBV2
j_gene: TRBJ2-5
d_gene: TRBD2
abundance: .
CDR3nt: TGTGCCAGCAGACCGGGACTAGCGGTCGCCAGGAGTAAAGAGACCCAGTACTTC
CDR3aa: CASRPGLAVARSKETQYF

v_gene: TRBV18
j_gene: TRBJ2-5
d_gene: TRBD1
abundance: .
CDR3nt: TGTGCCAGCTCACCTTTTCAGGGGGAGAAGCAGTACTTC
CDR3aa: CASSPFQGEKQYF

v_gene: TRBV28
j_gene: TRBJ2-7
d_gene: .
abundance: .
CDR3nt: TGTGCCAGCAGTCCCCCCCGGGGTCAGGCAGGGGCGTTCTCCTACGAGCAGTACTTC
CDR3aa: CASSPPRGQAGAFSYEQYF

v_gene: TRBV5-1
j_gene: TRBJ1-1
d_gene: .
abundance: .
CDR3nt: TGCGCCAGCAGCCGGTCAGGGGATGTTTTGGATGCTTTCTTT
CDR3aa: CASSRSGDVLDAFF

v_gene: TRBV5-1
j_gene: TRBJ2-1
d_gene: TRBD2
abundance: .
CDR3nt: TGCGCCAGCAGCTTGGGGCGGGGGGCCTCCTACAATGAGCAGTTCTTC
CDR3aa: CASSLGRGASYNEQFF

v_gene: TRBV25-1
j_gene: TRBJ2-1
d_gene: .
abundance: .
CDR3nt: TGTGCCAGCAGTGAACCCAGGGGACCCTACAATGAGCAGTTCTTC
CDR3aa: CASSEPRGPYNEQFF

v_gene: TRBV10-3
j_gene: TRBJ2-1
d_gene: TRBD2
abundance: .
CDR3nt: TGTGCCATCATGGGTAGCGGGGGCAATGAGCAGTTCTTC
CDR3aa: CAIMGSGGNEQFF

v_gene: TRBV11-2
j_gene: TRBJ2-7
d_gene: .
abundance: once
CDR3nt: TGTGCCAGCAGCCCTAGTTTCGCCGATAACGAGCAGTACTTC
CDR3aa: CASSPSFADNEQYF

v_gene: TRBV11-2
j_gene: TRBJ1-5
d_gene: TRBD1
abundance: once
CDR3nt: TGTGCCAGCAGCTTAGGAGGGGGCTTTCAGCCCCAGCATTTT
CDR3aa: CASSLGGGFQPQHF

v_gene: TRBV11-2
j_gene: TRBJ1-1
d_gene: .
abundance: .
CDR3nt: TGTGCCAGCAGTAATATCGGACAGTTCATCCGCATGAACACTGAAGCTTTCTTT
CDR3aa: CASSNIGQFIRMNTEAFF

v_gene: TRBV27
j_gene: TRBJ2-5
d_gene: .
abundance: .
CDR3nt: TGTGCCAGCAGTGGGTCTCCAGTGGAGACCCAGTACTTC
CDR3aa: CASSGSPVETQYF

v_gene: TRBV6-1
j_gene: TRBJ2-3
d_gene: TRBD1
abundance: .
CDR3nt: TGTGCCAGCAGTGAAATAGGACAGGGGGCAGATACGCAGTATTTT
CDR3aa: CASSEIGQGADTQYF

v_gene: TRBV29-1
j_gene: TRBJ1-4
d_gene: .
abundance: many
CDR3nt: TGCAGCGTCTTGGGGTTCAGTGACCGGGACAAGTTTTTT
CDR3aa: CSVLGFSDRDKFF

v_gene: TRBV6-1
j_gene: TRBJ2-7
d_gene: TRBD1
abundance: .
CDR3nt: TGTGCCAGCAGTGAAAGGGACAGATTCGACTACGAGCAGTACTTC
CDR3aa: CASSERDRFDYEQYF

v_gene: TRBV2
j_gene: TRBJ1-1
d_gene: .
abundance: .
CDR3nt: TGTGCCAGCAGCGGACACGAGAACACTGAAGCTTTCTTT
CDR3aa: CASSGHENTEAFF

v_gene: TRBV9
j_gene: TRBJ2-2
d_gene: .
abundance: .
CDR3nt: TGTGCCAGCAGTCAGGGTGCCACCGGGGAGCTGTTTTTT
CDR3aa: CASSQGATGELFF

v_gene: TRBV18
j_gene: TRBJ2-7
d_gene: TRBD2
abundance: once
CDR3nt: TGTGCCAGCTCACCTCGACTAGCGGGAGCCTACGAGCAGTACTTC
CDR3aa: CASSPRLAGAYEQYF

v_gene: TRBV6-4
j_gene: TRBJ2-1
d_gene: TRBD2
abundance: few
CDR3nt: TGTGCCAGCAGTGAGAGGACTAGCGGGCTCAATGAGCAGTTCTTC
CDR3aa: CASSERTSGLNEQFF

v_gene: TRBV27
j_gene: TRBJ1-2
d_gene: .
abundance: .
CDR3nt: TGTGCCAGCAGTTTATCGATCCGGGACACCGCTTATAACTATGGCTACACCTTC
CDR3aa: CASSLSIRDTAYNYGYTF

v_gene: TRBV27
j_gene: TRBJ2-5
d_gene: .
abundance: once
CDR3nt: TGTGCCAGCAGTTTAGTGGTGGAGACCCAGTACTTC
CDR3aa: CASSLVVETQYF

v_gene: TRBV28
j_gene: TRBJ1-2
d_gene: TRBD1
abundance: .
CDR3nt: TGTGCCAGCAGTTTAACAGGGGGGTATGGCTACACCTTC
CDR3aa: CASSLTGGYGYTF

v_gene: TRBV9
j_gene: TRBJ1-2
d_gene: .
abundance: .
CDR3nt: TGTGCCAGCAGCGTAGGACCTCGCCTAGGTGGCTACACCTTC
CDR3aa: CASSVGPRLGGYTF

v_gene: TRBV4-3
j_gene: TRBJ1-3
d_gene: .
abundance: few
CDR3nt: TGCGCCAGCAGCCAATGGTCCCGCTCTGGAAACACCATATATTTT
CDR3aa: CASSQWSRSGNTIYF

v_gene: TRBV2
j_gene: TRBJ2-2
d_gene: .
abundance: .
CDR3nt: TGTGCCAGCAGTGTGTCAGGTAGCGGCAACACCGGGGAGCTGTTTTTT
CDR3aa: CASSVSGSGNTGELFF

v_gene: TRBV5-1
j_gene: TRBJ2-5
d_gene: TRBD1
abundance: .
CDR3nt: TGCGCCAGCTCCGGACAGGGTAGGCAAGAGACCCAGTACTTC
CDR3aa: CASSGQGRQETQYF

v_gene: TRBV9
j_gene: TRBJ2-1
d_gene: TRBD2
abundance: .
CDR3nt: TGTGCCAGCAGCTCCCGACTAGCGGGAGGGAATGAGCAGTTCTTC
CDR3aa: CASSSRLAGGNEQFF

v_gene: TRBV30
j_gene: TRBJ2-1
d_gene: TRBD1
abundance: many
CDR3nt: TGTGCCTGGGCCTCAGGGGGTCGGCACAATGAGCAGTTCTTC
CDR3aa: CAWASGGRHNEQFF

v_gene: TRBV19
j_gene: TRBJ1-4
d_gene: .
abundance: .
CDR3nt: TGTGCCAGTAGTATACAGACTAATGAAAAACTGTTTTTT
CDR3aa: CASSIQTNEKLFF

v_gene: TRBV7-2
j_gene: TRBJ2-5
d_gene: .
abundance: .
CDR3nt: TGTGCCAGCAGCTTAGCCAGGCAAGAGACCCAGTACTTC
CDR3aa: CASSLARQETQYF

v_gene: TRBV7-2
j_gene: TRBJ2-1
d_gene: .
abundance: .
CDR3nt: TGTGCCAGCAGCTTCCGGGCCGCTGCGTTCTTC
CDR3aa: CASSFRAAAFF

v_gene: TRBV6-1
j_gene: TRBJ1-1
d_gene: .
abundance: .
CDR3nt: TGTGCCAGCAGATCACAATTGAACACTGAAGCTTTCTTT
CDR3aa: CASRSQLNTEAFF

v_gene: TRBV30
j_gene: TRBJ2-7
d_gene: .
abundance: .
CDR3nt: TGTGCCTGGAGTGTACTGGCAGGGATCACCTACGAGCAGTACTTC
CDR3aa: CAWSVLAGITYEQYF

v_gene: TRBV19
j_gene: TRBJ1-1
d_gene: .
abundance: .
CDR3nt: TGTGCCAGTAGTCCACAGGGTTGGAATTTGGCTTTCTTT
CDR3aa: CASSPQGWNLAFF

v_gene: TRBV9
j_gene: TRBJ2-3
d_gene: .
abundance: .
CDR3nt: TGTGCCAGCAGCGTAGGGTTGCGCACCACAGATACGCAGTATTTT
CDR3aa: CASSVGLRTTDTQYF

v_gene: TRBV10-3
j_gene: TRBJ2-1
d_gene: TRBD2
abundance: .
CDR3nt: TGTGCCATCAGTCGAACCGGGACTAGCGGGAGCTATGAGCAGTTCTTC
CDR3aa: CAISRTGTSGSYEQFF

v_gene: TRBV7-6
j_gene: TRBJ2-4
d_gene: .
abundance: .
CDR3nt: TGTGCCAGCAGCTTAGCAGGGCACATTCAGTACTTC
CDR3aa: CASSLAGHIQYF

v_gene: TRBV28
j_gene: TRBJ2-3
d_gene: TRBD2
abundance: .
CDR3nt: TGTGCCAGCAGTTCCGGGACTAGCGGGCCGGTGACGCAGTATTTT
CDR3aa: CASSSGTSGPVTQYF

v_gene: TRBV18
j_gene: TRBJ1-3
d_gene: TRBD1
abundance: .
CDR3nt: TGTGCCAGCTCACCTGTCCCGGGACAGGACGCGGGGGACACCATATATTTT
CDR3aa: CASSPVPGQDAGDTIYF

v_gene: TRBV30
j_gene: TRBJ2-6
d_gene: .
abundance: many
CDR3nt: TGTGCCGGGGGGTCATCTGGGGCCAACGTCCTGACTTTC
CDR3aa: CAGGSSGANVLTF

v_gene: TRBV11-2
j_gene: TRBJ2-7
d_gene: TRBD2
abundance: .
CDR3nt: TGTGCCAGCAGCTTAGGGCTAGCGGGAGGGGGTTTCTACGAGCAGTACTTC
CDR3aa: CASSLGLAGGGFYEQYF

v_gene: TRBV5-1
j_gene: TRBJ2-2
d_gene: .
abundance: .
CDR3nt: TGCGCCAGCGTTACCTCAGAGGGAGGCACCGGGGAGCTGTTTTTT
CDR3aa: CASVTSEGGTGELFF

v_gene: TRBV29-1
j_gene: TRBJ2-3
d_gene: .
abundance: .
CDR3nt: TGCAGCGTAAGGAGGGGGTGGGGCACAGATACGCAGTATTTT
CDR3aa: CSVRRGWGTDTQYF

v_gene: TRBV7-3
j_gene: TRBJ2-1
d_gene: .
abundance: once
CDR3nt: TGTGCCAGCAGCTTATCTCTAGAGTCTATGAATGAGCAGTTCTTC
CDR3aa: CASSLSLESMNEQFF

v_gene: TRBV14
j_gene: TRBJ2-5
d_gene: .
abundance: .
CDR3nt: TGTGCCAGCAGCGGACTGCGACAAGAGACCCAGTACTTC
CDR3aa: CASSGLRQETQYF

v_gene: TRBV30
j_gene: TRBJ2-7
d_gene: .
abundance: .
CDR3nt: TGTGCCTGGAGTGTACGGGGCGATTACGAGCAGTACTTC
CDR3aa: CAWSVRGDYEQYF

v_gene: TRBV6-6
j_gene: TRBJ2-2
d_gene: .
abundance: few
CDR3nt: TGTGCCAGCAGGACTGGGGACACAACCGGGGAGCTGTTTTTT
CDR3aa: CASRTGDTTGELFF

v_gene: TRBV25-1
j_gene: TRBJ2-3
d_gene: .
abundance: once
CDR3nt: TGTGCCAGCAGTGAATATAATCGGCAGTATTTT
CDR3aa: CASSEYNRQYF

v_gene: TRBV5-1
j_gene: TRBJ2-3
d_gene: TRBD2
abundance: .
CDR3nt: TGCGCCAGCAACACCGGGACTAGCGGTGTCACAGATACGCAGTATTTT
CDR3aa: CASNTGTSGVTDTQYF

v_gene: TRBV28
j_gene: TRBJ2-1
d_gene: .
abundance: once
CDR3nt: TGTGCCAGCAGTCCCCTCGACTACAATGAGCAGTTCTTC
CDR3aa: CASSPLDYNEQFF

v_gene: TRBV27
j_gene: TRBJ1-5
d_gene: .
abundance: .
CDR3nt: TGTGCCAGCAGTTTAGGCAGGCCTAATTCCGGCGTATTTCAGCCCCAGCATTTT
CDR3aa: CASSLGRPNSGVFQPQHF

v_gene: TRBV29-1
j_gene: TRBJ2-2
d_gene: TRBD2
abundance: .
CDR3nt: TGCAGCGGGGCTAGCGGGACCCTTACCGGGGAGCTGTTTTTT
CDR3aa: CSGASGTLTGELFF

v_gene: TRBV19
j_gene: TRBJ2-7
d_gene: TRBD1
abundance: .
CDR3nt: TGTGCCAGTAGTATTAGGTTGGGACAGGGGAGCTACGAGCAGTACTTC
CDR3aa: CASSIRLGQGSYEQYF

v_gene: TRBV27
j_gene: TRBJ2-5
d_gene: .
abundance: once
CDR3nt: TGTGCCAGCACCAACGAGTGGAAGACCCAGTACTTC
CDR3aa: CASTNEWKTQYF

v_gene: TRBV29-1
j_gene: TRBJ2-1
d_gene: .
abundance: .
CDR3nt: TGCAGCGCCCACCCCGGGACAGGCCTAGCGGAGGGGATATACAATGAGCAGTTCTTC
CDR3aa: CSAHPGTGLAEGIYNEQFF

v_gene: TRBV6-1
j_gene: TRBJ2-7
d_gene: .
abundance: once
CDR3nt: TGTGCCAGCAGTGAAGTGGCAGGGGCTACCTACGAGCAGTACTTC
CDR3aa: CASSEVAGATYEQYF

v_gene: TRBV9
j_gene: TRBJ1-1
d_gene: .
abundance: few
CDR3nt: TGTGCCAGCAGCGCTGGGCCAGGCACTAACACTGAAGCTTTCTTT
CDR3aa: CASSAGPGTNTEAFF

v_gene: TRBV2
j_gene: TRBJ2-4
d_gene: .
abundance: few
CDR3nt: TGTGCCAGCAGCCCCGGGGCCAACATTCAGTACTTC
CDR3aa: CASSPGANIQYF

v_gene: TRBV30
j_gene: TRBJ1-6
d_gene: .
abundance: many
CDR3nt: TGTGCCTGGAATGACAGAAATAATTCACCCCTCCACTTT
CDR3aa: CAWNDRNNSPLHF